The 14 T cell receptor beta chains below were found in one sample sequenced in a study of blood T cell repertoires in COVID-19. Only in-frame clones appear in the TCRdb table, and some are missing; sequencing was by immunoSEQ multiplex PCR. This table holds some 150,000 clones, about 82% found once. Sequencing was carried out using peripheral blood. These receptors all stem from a woman aged 60-70 years with acute or convalescent COVID-19.

The chain employs TRBV13 and TRBJ2-7; 9 positions match TRBD2. The CDR3 is 16 amino acids. Germline loops: CDR1 PRHDT, CDR2 FYEKMQ (reference sequence). V was pared by 1 base and J by 1 base, with 5 bases of the junction left unmatched. The CDR3 coding sequence is TGTGCCAGCAGCTTAGAGGGCGGGGGGGCTTCCTACGAGCAGTACTTC. This sequence encodes CASSLEGGGASYEQYF.

The gene calls are TRBV18 and TRBJ1-5; D gene ambiguous. Trimming cost V 0 bases and J 4 bases, with 10 bases left between them. The CDR3 is 15 amino acids. The germline CDR1 and CDR2 sequences are KGHSH and LQKENI. CDR3 region: CASSPPGGLNQPQHF. The DNA of the CDR3 is TGTGCCAGCTCACCACCGGGAGGACTAAATCAGCCCCAGCATTTT.

This sequence joins TRBV5-1 and TRBJ2-1; 10 nucleotides align to TRBD1. V was pared by 0 bases and J by 6 bases, with 6 bases of the junction left unmatched. CDR1 and CDR2 from the germline V gene are SGHRS and YFSETQ. The CDR3 length is 16 residues. CDR3 bases: TGCGCCAGCAGCTTGGTCCCTGGACAGGGGGGCAATGAGCAGTTCTTC. Residues: CASSLVPGQGGNEQFF. Full variable domain (rest looked up from reference TRBV5-1 and TRBJ2-1): KAGVTQTPRYLIKTRGQQVTLSCSPISGHRSVSWYQQTPGQGLQFLFEYFSETQRNKGNFPGRFSGRQFSNSRSEMNVSTLELGDSALYLCASSLVPGQGGNEQFFGPGTRLTVL.

The V and J genes are TRBV4-1 and TRBJ1-1; no definite D call. Germline V gene data show CDR1 as MGHRA and CDR2 as YSYEKL. Trimming removed 1 base from V and 0 bases from J, with 9 bases in between. The CDR3 is made up of 15 amino acids. The CDR3 DNA follows: TGCGCCAGCAGCCAAGGTCCGCGTATGAACACTGAAGCTTTCTTT. Amino acids: CASSQGPRMNTEAFF.

This clone was observed a few times. The V and J genes are TRBV6-5 and TRBJ2-2; possibly TRBD2 for D (6 bases). The V end lost 7 bases, the J end lost 0 bases, and 9 bases lay between the germline ends. Germline CDR1 and CDR2: MNHEY and SVGAGI. The CDR3 length is 14 residues. DNA for the CDR3: TGTGCCAGCAACCTAGCGTCGAACACCGGGGAGCTGTTTTTT. Amino acid sequence: CASNLASNTGELFF.

The V gene is TRBV11-3, the J gene TRBJ1-6; tentatively, D is TRBD1 (6 bases). V lost 0 bases, J lost 7 bases, and 7 bases lay in between. The germline V gene has CDR1 SGHNT and CDR2 YENEEA. The CDR3 has 14 amino acids. The CDR3: CASSLDRGNSPLHF. In DNA, the CDR3 is TGTGCCAGCAGCTTAGACAGGGGCAATTCACCCCTCCACTTT.

The genes are TRBV7-8 and TRBJ1-1; possible D gene TRBD1, 6 bases. The V end lost 2 bases, the J end lost 0 bases, and 10 bases lay between the germline ends. The CDR3 sequence is 15 residues long. Per the germline V gene, CDR1 is SGHVS and CDR2 is FQNEAQ. The CDR3 loop is CASSLIQGMNTEAFF. The CDR3, as DNA: TGTGCCAGCAGCTTAATTCAGGGGATGAACACTGAAGCTTTCTTT. Drawing the rest from reference TRBV7-8 and TRBJ1-1, the complete variable domain is GAGVSQSPRYKVAKRGQDVALRCDPISGHVSLFWYQQALGQGPEFLTYFQNEAQLDKSGLPSDRFFAERPEGSVSTLKIQRTQQEDSAVYLCASSLIQGMNTEAFFGQGTRLTVV.

In regard to this clone: Different DNA sequences within this sample yield the same CDR3. The V and J genes are TRBV19 and TRBJ1-1; D perhaps matches TRBD1 (5 bases). The V and J ends lost 1 base and 0 bases respectively, with 6 bases between them. Per germline, CDR1 LNHDA and CDR2 SQIVND (reference sequence). The CDR3 contains 14 residues. CDR3 sequence reads: CASSIGRVNTEAFF. CDR3 DNA: TGTGCCAGTAGTATAGGCAGGGTGAACACTGAAGCTTTCTTT.

This rearrangement joins TRBV19 to TRBJ2-2; tentative D call: TRBD2 (6 bases). The CDR3 loop spans 14 amino acids. V lost 6 bases and J 1 base, leaving 9 bases between the germline ends. CDR1 is LNHDA and CDR2 is SQIVND in the germline V gene (reference sequence). As DNA, the CDR3 is TGTGCCAGTAGGTCGCGGGGGAACACCGGGGAGCTGTTTTTT. Amino acids: CASRSRGNTGELFF.

This sequence joins TRBV10-3 and TRBJ2-7; TRBD1 matches 11 bases. J lost 3 bases, V lost 10 bases, and 2 bases had no gene match. In germline, CDR1 is ENHRY, CDR2 SYGVKD. CDR3 length: 12 amino acids. CDR3 coding DNA: TGTGCCACAGGGACAGGGGGCTACGAGCAGTACTTC. This codes for CATGTGGYEQYF.

This chain joins TRBV7-2 and TRBJ2-5, with 8 bases identical to TRBD1. Trimming at V came to 4 bases and at J to 2 bases, leaving 9 bases not matched to a gene. CDR3 size: 16 residues. Germline CDR1 is SGHTA and CDR2 is FQGNSA. CDR3 sequence (DNA): TGTGCCAGCAGCTCCTCGAGCGACAGGGGACAAGAGACCCAGTACTTC. It encodes CASSSSSDRGQETQYF.

Written as DNA, the CDR3 is TGTGCCAGCAGTCCAGTCAGGGGGTATAATGAAGCTTTCTTT. Its translation: CASSPVRGYNEAFF. This chain connects TRBV7-9 to TRBJ1-1, with 7 bases identical to TRBD1. The junction had 11 bases not matched to a gene; V was cut back by 6 bases and J by 7 bases. Looked up from germline, CDR1 is SEHNR and CDR2 is FQNEAQ (reference sequence). This CDR3 has 14 residues.

The chain is built from TRBV6-5 and TRBJ1-3; D is unclear. V gave up 6 bases and J gave up 0 bases, with 6 bases separating them. This CDR3 is 13 amino acids long. Germline V gene lookup returns CDR1 MNHEY and CDR2 SVGAGI. CDR3 DNA sequence: TGTGCCAGCAGCCGTAGCTCTGGAAACACCATATATTTT. Translating it yields CASSRSSGNTIYF.

In its sample, this clone was seen a few times. This chain uses TRBV28 with TRBJ2-7, with D possibly matching TRBD1 (6 bases). Trimming took off 2 bases at V and 0 bases at J, with 11 bases between the two ends. Germline V gene data show CDR1 as MDHEN and CDR2 as SYDVKM. The CDR3 spans 15 residues. The CDR3 loop is CASSLGGLSSYEQYF. The CDR3 nucleotides are TGTGCCAGCAGTTTAGGGGGCCTGAGCTCCTACGAGCAGTACTTC.